The text below deals with one TCR beta chain. These data come from a study of blood T cell repertoires in COVID-19. Study information: The United States, Italy and Spain provided the acute and convalescent COVID-19 samples. T cells, B-cell-depleted T cells, or PBMCs supplied cDNA or gDNA.

Per the germline V gene, CDR1 is LGHNA and CDR2 is YSLEER. Trimming took off 2 bases at V and 5 bases at J, with 9 bases between the two ends. The CDR3 sequence is 13 residues long. As originally analysed: Researchers report that nucleated cell counts were estimated from reference gene primer amplification. TCRdb's copy holds only in-frame clones and misses some; the assay was immunoSEQ multiplex PCR. The DNA gave D and trimming, while V, J and clone size come from that table. The table includes 130,000 or so clones, approximately 80% detected once. V gene TRBV4-3 combines with J gene TRBJ2-5; the D gene is possibly TRBD1 (6 bases). Sequencing used peripheral blood. The receptor was isolated from a woman in her seventies with acute or convalescent COVID-19. CDR3 protein: CASSQTGPETQYF. The CDR3 bases are TGCGCCAGCAGCCAAACAGGGCCGGAGACCCAGTACTTC.